This TCR beta chain emerged from a study of patients and donors after allogeneic stem cell transplantation. In TCRdb, the RT-PCR reads were re-called with MiXCR into one record per CDR3 protein. The sample consists of hundreds of thousands of distinct CDR3 sequences, 16% of them appearing once. The clonotype originates from a human donor who was either an allogeneic HSCT recipient or a stem cell or donor lymphocyte infusion donor (not recorded which). It is not recorded whose cells these are; they may come from a transplant donor. Sequencing was done on a sample of blood, either unsorted or a sorted T cell fraction (not recorded which).

The CDR3 is CASSITSGSYNEQFF. The CDR3 DNA sequence: TGTGCCAGCAGCATTACTAGCGGCTCCTACAATGAGCAGTTCTTC. V gene TRBV5-5 combines with J gene TRBJ2-1, with TRBD2 matching over 8 bases. V trimming: 4 bases; J trimming: 0 bases; junction bases outside the gene matches: 3. Germline V gene lookup returns CDR1 SGHKS and CDR2 YYEKEE (reference sequence). CDR3 length: 15 amino acids. Together with reference TRBV5-5 and TRBJ2-1, the CDR3 gives the full variable domain: DAGVTQSPTHLIKTRGQQVTLRCSPISGHKSVSWYQQVLGQGPQFIFQYYEKEERGRGNFPDRFSARQFPNYSSELNVNALLLGDSALYLCASSITSGSYNEQFFGPGTRLTVL.